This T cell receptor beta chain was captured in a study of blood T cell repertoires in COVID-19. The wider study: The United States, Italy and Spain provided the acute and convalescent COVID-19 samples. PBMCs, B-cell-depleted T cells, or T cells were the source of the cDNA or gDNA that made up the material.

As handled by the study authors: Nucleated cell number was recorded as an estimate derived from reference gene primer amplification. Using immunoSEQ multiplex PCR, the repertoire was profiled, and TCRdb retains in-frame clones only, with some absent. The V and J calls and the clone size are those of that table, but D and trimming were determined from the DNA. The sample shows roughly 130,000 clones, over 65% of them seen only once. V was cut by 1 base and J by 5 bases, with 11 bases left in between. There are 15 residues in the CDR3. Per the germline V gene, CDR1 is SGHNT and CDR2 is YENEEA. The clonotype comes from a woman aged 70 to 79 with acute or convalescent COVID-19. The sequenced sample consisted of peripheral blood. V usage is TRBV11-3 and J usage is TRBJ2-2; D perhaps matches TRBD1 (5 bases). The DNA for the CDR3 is TGTGCCAGCAGCTTAGGGACAAGTCCTACCGGGGAGCTGTTTTTT. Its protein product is CASSLGTSPTGELFF.